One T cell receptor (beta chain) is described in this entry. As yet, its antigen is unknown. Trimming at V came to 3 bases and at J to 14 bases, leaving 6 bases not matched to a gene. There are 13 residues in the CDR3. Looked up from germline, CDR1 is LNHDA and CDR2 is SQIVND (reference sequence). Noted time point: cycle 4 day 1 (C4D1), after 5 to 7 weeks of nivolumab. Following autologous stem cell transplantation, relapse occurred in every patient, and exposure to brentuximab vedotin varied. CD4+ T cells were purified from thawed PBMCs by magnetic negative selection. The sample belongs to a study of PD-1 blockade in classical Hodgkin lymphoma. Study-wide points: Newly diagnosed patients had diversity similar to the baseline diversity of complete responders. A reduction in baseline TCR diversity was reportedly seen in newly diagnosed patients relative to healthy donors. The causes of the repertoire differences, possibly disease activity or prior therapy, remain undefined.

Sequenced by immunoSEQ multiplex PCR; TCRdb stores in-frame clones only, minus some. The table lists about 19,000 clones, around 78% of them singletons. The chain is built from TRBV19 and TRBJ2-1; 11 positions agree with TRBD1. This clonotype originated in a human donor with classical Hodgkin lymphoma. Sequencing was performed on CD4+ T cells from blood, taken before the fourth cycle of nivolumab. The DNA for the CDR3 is TGTGCCAGTAGTATGGGGACAGGGGGTCAAGAGTTCTTC. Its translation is CASSMGTGGQEFF.